A single sample is the source of the 21 T cell receptor beta chains below, sequenced in a study of T cells in Graves' hyperthyroidism and ophthalmopathy. Researchers took RNA transcripts and amplified the TCR beta CDR3 regions from them. A first-round RT-PCR of the TCR CDR3 used the HTBI primer set. TCRdb ran MiXCR on the multiplex PCR reads and lists one entry per CDR3 protein. This table holds some 460,000 distinct CDR3 sequences, 15% to 17% found once. Source material: blood. The receptors come from a young woman with Graves' hyperthyroidism.

This clonotype has a handful of counts. One end of the junction does not line up with germline, which may come from a read error. The chain couples TRBV7-3 to TRBJ2-1; D might be TRBD1 (8 bases). The CDR3 length is 16 residues. CDR1 is SGHTA and CDR2 is FQGTGA in the germline V gene. In nucleotides, the CDR3 is TGTGCCGGCAGCTTCACAGGGGGGGGCTCCTACAATGAGCAGTTCTTC. It is translated as CAGSFTGGGSYNEQFF. Supplemented by reference TRBV7-3 and TRBJ2-1, the full variable domain reads GAGVSQTPSNKVTEKGKYVELRCDPISGHTALYWYRQSLGQGPEFLIYFQGTGAADDSGLPNDRFFAVRPEGSVSTLKIQRTERGDSAVYLCAGSFTGGGSYNEQFFGPGTRLTVL.

This rearrangement joins TRBV12-3 or TRBV12-4 to TRBJ1-1; 10 positions match TRBD1. The CDR3 covers 15 residues. V lost 6 bases to trimming and J lost 3 bases; unmatched junction nucleotides: 7. The CDR3 DNA is TGTGCCAGCAGCCAAGTAGGGACAGGGGACACTGAAGCTTTCTTT. It specifies CASSQVGTGDTEAFF.

This clonotype was seen more than once but under ten times. The chain carries TRBV14 and TRBJ2-7, with 8 bases aligning to TRBD1. Per germline, CDR1 SGHDN and CDR2 FVKESK. The V segment lost 4 bases and the J segment 4 bases; nucleotides outside the gene matches: 18. This CDR3 region has 18 residues. CDR3 amino acids: CASSLTGTGPPRDYEQYF. The CDR3 region has the DNA TGTGCCAGCAGCCTGACCGGGACAGGCCCCCCTAGAGATTACGAGCAGTACTTC.

The chain joins TRBV7-9 to TRBJ1-3; 7 nucleotides match TRBD1. The CDR3 contains 17 residues. The germline V gene has CDR1 SEHNR and CDR2 FQNEAQ (reference sequence). V lost 2 bases, J lost 0 bases, and 7 bases stayed unmatched. The CDR3 protein is CASSLTGDAFSGNTIYF. CDR3 DNA: TGTGCCAGCAGCTTAACAGGGGACGCTTTCTCTGGAAACACCATATATTTT.

This clonotype was found many times. The chain links TRBV2 to TRBJ1-1, with 7 nucleotides matching TRBD1. This CDR3 comprises 14 residues. Trimming cost V 6 bases and J 1 base; bases outside gene matches: 5. Germline-derived CDR1 and CDR2 are SNHLY and FYNNEI. CDR3 bases: TGTGCCAGCAGGAAAACAGGGGAGAACACTGAAGCTTTCTTT. Translated: CASRKTGENTEAFF. Complete variable domain (other parts from reference TRBV2 and TRBJ1-1): EPEVTQTPSHQVTQMGQEVILRCVPISNHLYFYWYRQILGQKVEFLVSFYNNEISEKSEIFDDQFSVERPDGSNFTLKIRSTKLEDSAMYFCASRKTGENTEAFFGQGTRLTVV.

The chain uses TRBV10-2 and TRBJ2-7, with TRBD2 identical over 7 bases. The CDR3 extends over 15 amino acids. CDR1 is WSHSY and CDR2 is SAAADI in the germline V gene. Trimming removed 6 bases from V and 4 bases from J; junction bases left unmatched: 12. CDR3 DNA sequence: TGCGCCAGCAGCGTGTTGGGGGGGTTTGGGTACGAGCAGTACTTC. Translating it yields CASSVLGGFGYEQYF.

CDR3 amino acids: CASSSGASLDNEQFF. DNA of the CDR3: TGTGCCAGCAGCTCAGGGGCCAGTCTCGACAATGAGCAGTTCTTC. The chain uses TRBV7-9 and TRBJ2-1; maybe TRBD1 (6 bases). Between the trimmed V and J ends, which lost 4 bases and 5 bases, there was a span of 15 bases. The CDR3 has 15 residues. Per the germline V gene, CDR1 is SEHNR and CDR2 is FQNEAQ (reference sequence).

This clonotype showed up many times. This sequence joins TRBV18 and TRBJ1-1; possible D gene TRBD1, 5 bases. The germline V and J ends were trimmed by 2 bases and 4 bases, with 8 bases remaining between them. The CDR3 length is 13 residues. CDR1 and CDR2 from the germline V gene are KGHSH and LQKENI. CDR3 sequence reads: CASSPSGGTEAFF. The CDR3 region has the DNA TGTGCCAGCTCACCATCCGGGGGCACTGAAGCTTTCTTT.

In its sample, this clonotype was seen many times. V is TRBV20-1 and J is TRBJ2-1; a weak D match, TRBD2 (5 bases). From germline, CDR1 is DFQATT and CDR2 SNEGSKA (reference sequence). This CDR3 comprises 13 residues. Trimming shortened V by 7 bases and J by 1 base, and 11 bases separated the two germline ends. The CDR3 spells CSGRGSSYNEQFF. CDR3 DNA: TGCAGTGGGAGAGGGTCATCCTACAATGAGCAGTTCTTC.

The rearrangement joins TRBV4-2 to TRBJ1-4, with a weak D call TRBD1 (6 bases). The germline V gene has CDR1 LGHNA and CDR2 YNFKEQ. V lost 1 base, J lost 3 bases, and 12 bases lay in between. The CDR3 totals 16 residues. CDR3 in amino acids: CASSQGQGLANEKLFF. The CDR3 nucleotides read TGTGCCAGCAGCCAAGGGCAGGGGCTGGCTAATGAAAAACTGTTTTTT.

At least ten counts were recorded for this clonotype. The chain links TRBV13 to TRBJ1-1; D is undetermined. The V end was cut by 1 base, the J end by 4 bases, with 4 bases between. The CDR3 length is 12 residues. Germline-derived CDR1 and CDR2 are PRHDT and FYEKMQ (reference sequence). The CDR3 region has the DNA TGTGCCAGCAGCTTAGTGACCACTGAAGCTTTCTTT. Protein product: CASSLVTTEAFF. Together with reference TRBV13 and TRBJ1-1, the CDR3 gives the full variable domain: AAGVIQSPRHLIKEKRETATLKCYPIPRHDTVYWYQQGPGQDPQFLISFYEKMQSDKGSIPDRFSAQQFSDYHSELNMSSLELGDSALYFCASSLVTTEAFFGQGTRLTVV.

This sequence joins TRBV19 and TRBJ2-7; D is uncertain. The CDR3 contains 14 residues. Between the trimmed V and J ends, which lost 3 bases and 2 bases, there was a span of 11 bases. Germline V lookup: CDR1 LNHDA, CDR2 SQIVND (reference sequence). The CDR3 nucleotides read TGTGCCAGTAGTATCTGGCAGCCTCCCTACGAGCAGTACTTC. The encoded protein is CASSIWQPPYEQYF.

The rearrangement uses TRBV3-1 and TRBJ2-1; 9 nucleotides match TRBD2. The CDR3 runs to 17 residues. J lost 6 bases, V lost 2 bases, and 11 bases had no gene match. In germline, CDR1 is LGHDT, CDR2 YNNKEL (reference sequence). CDR3 DNA sequence: TGTGCCAGCAGCCAATTATCCTTTGGGCGGGAGGGCAATGAGCAGTTCTTC. Encoded protein: CASSQLSFGREGNEQFF.

The table lists this clonotype with many counts. V is TRBV28 and J is TRBJ2-1, with 13 bases fitting TRBD2. Germline CDR1 reads MDHEN; CDR2 reads SYDVKM. This CDR3 spans 16 amino acids. V lost 7 bases, J lost 6 bases, and 9 bases stayed unmatched. For the CDR3, the DNA is TGTGCCAGCACATCACTAGCGGGAGGGCCTAGCAATGAGCAGTTCTTC. Translating it yields CASTSLAGGPSNEQFF.

This clonotype was counted at least ten times. The CDR3 spells CSARDRGTDTQYF. The DNA of the CDR3 is TGCAGCGCCCGGGACAGGGGAACAGATACGCAGTATTTT. This rearrangement joins TRBV29-1 to TRBJ2-3, with 10 bases aligning to TRBD1. Germline assignment: CDR1 SQVTM and CDR2 ANQGSEA. This CDR3 comprises 13 residues. Unmatched junction bases numbered 4, after V lost 7 bases and J lost 3 bases.

This clonotype appeared many times. This rearrangement joins TRBV6-1 to TRBJ2-7; 9 nucleotides align to TRBD1. The CDR3 spans 15 residues. Trimming took 4 bases from V and 3 from J; bases not matched to a gene: 7. CDR1 and CDR2 (germline): MNHNS, SASEGT. The CDR3 is CASSATGTGLYEQYF. The CDR3 DNA follows: TGTGCCAGCAGTGCTACCGGGACAGGGCTCTACGAGCAGTACTTC.

The table lists this clonotype with many counts. As DNA, the CDR3 is TGTGCCAGCAGTCGCCGGGACAGGGGAATAGAGACCCAGTACTTC. This codes for CASSRRDRGIETQYF. The chain employs TRBV6-1 and TRBJ2-5; 10 bases line up with TRBD1. The CDR3 loop spans 15 amino acids. Germline V gene lookup returns CDR1 MNHNS and CDR2 SASEGT. Trimming removed 5 bases from V and 4 bases from J; junction bases left unmatched: 7.

The V and J genes are TRBV29-1 and TRBJ2-7; D might be TRBD1 (6 bases). Germline CDR1 and CDR2: SQVTM and ANQGSEA. The CDR3 sequence is 16 residues long. With 4 bases removed from V and 3 bases from J, the gap between germline ends came to 22 bases. The CDR3 nucleotides read TGCAGCGTTGTAGGAGTTCCGGACAGTGTCAACTACGAGCAGTACTTC. Amino acid sequence: CSVVGVPDSVNYEQYF.

The rearrangement joins TRBV4-2 to TRBJ2-5; D possibly uses TRBD1 or TRBD2 (7 bases each). V dropped 0 bases and J dropped 4 bases, with 24 bases sitting between them. Germline CDR1 LGHNA, CDR2 YNFKEQ. CDR3 length: 19 amino acids. The CDR3: CASSQDEEAGGRVRETQYF. The CDR3 nucleotides are TGTGCCAGCAGCCAAGATGAAGAGGCAGGGGGGAGGGTAAGAGAGACCCAGTACTTC.

This clonotype was detected ten times or more. The gene calls are TRBV7-2 and TRBJ1-2; D is unresolved. With 0 bases removed from V and 6 bases from J, the gap between germline ends came to 8 bases. The CDR3 length is 13 residues. Looked up from germline, CDR1 is SGHTA and CDR2 is FQGNSA. CDR3 residues: CASSLAQSHGYTF. CDR3 in DNA: TGTGCCAGCAGCTTAGCACAGTCCCATGGCTACACCTTC.

This clonotype was counted at least ten times. The chain links TRBV3-1 to TRBJ1-1, with D tentatively TRBD1 (5 bases). The V gene lost 5 bases and the J gene lost 11 bases, with 15 bases spanning the gap. The germline V gene has CDR1 LGHDT and CDR2 YNNKEL (reference sequence). CDR3 length equals 12 residues. CDR3 sequence: CASSKGTRQAFF. CDR3 in DNA: TGTGCCAGCAGCAAAGGGACCCGACAGGCTTTCTTT.